This note documents a single T cell receptor (beta chain) sequence. Its antigen is unknown. Sequencing instrument: Illumina HiSeq 2000. The TCR beta cDNA libraries were made using 5'RACE template switching, a step that added both a universal primer site and unique molecular identifiers. Priming for cDNA synthesis came from the TCR beta constant segment, and two successive PCR amplification steps followed. In the original analysis: MIGEC handled demultiplexing of the reads and grouping by UMI, while MiTCR was used to assemble and quantify clonotypes. To remove erroneous sequences, TCR cDNA sequences were retained only when supported by two or more reads. The tcR package was used for downstream repertoire analysis, and clonotypes were matched between fractions using CDR3 nucleotide sequence together with V segment. VDJmatch was used to annotate antigen specificity against VDJdb, with one amino acid substitution in CDR3 allowed. TCRdb reprocessed the reads, and each CDR3 protein sequence is entered once, without DNA. The V and J calls here are based on TCRdb, not the publication. The sample's records list some 140,000 distinct CDR3 sequences. Clones ranked in the top ten supply less than 40% of the sample.

The data were obtained in a study of T cells expressing NK-cell markers (dated by TCRdb to 2018 to 2020). Study-wide context: TCR beta-chain repertoires were profiled in sorted CD3+CD56+NKG2C+, CD3+CD56+NKG2C- and CD3+CD56-NKG2C+ T-cell subsets from fewer than 10 donors. Seven of the eight sequenced donors were HCMV-seropositive and one was HCMV-seronegative. The study sequenced eight donors, all healthy volunteers chosen at random: three men and five women. Libraries were sequenced as 2 x 150 bp reads on Illumina HiSeq 2000/2500, MiSeq or NextSeq. Broad study findings and their caveats: Whether the expanded NKG2C-expressing T cell clones were specific for HCMV antigens remained unclear. Those dominant clonotypes were again the most abundant among CD3+CD56-NKG2C+ cells in a few donors, at about 28.3-60.1%. For over five donors, the dominant CD3+CD56+NKG2C+ clonotypes were among the top 10 CD8+ clonotypes and accounted for about 1.0-8% of CD8+ T cells.

HCMV serostatus was determined by detecting HCMV-specific IgG in serum with a commercial ELISA kit. Ficoll density gradient centrifugation was used to isolate peripheral blood mononuclear cells from blood. The TCR sequence derives from a woman aged 45 to 65 in good health. Donor details come from another sample of the same person, matched by shared clones. Sequencing used blood T cells: a sorted CD56 or NKG2C T cell subset, CD4+ or CD8+ T cells, or bulk PBMC T cells (not recorded which).

CDR3 sequence: CASSLAETGADTEAFF. The V gene is TRBV7-9 and the J gene is TRBJ1-1; TCRdb outputs TRBD1, but without DNA this stays unchecked. CDR1 and CDR2, looked up from the germline V gene (reference sequence), are SEHNR and FQNEAQ. Taken from cysteine to phenylalanine, the CDR3 has 16 residues. No DNA sequence was recorded.